This T cell receptor beta chain derives from a study of blood T cell repertoires in COVID-19. Study in general: The samples span acute and convalescent COVID-19 from the United States, Italy and Spain.

This clone was found once. Germline trimming cut 4 bases from V and 0 bases from J; bases unmatched to any gene: 6. The CDR3 length is 16 residues. The germline V gene has CDR1 KGHSH and CDR2 LQKENI. Profiled with immunoSEQ multiplex PCR; TCRdb holds only in-frame clones, not every one. The sample yields around 80,000 clones, 80% to 90% seen once. The rearrangement uses TRBV18 and TRBJ1-1; 9 nucleotides align to TRBD1. This clonotype was sampled from an elderly woman with acute or convalescent COVID-19. Sequencing was carried out using peripheral blood. CDR3 amino acids: CASSLGTGSMNTEAFF. In DNA form, the CDR3 reads TGTGCCAGCTCACTTGGGACAGGGTCGATGAACACTGAAGCTTTCTTT.